This T cell receptor beta chain was found in a study of blood T cells in healthy people across ages. Study-wide findings and caveats: Aged donors had fewer naive CD4+ cells and lower diversity than long-lived donors. Roughly linear age-related decline in beta diversity appeared, significant by age around 38.

Comment on this clonotype: The antigen is undetermined.

Next came a second PCR, run for about 6 to 12 cycles, which used a sample-barcoded 5' primer along with a J-beta primer mix. TCRdb reprocessed the 5' RACE reads with MiXCR, giving one entry per CDR3 protein. The sample includes about 1.8 million distinct CDR3 sequences, about 49% of them seen just once. Specimen: blood. The sequence came from a woman aged 40 to 55 in good health.

The CDR3 sequence is CASSHPDPFGRENTEAFF. CDR3 nucleotide sequence: TGTGCCAGCAGCCACCCGGACCCCTTTGGGAGGGAGAACACTGAAGCTTTCTTT. The genes are TRBV4-2 and TRBJ1-1; D is unclear. CDR3 length: 18 residues. The germline V and J ends were trimmed by 3 bases and 1 base, with 21 bases remaining between them. Germline-derived CDR1 and CDR2 are LGHNA and YNFKEQ.